A single sample gave rise to the 3 T cell receptor beta chains below, sequenced in a study of beta chain features in type 1 diabetes. TCRB transcripts that were expressed got sequenced, as all of the isolated RNA had been reverse transcribed. Sequencing was performed with immunoSEQ multiplex PCR; in TCRdb, only in-frame clones are kept and a portion is missing. The table records 250,000 to 300,000 clones, around 7.3% of them present only once. The specimen sequenced was central memory CD4+ T cells from blood. The receptors shown here come from a woman younger than 30 in good health.

This clone was found a few times. The V and J genes are TRBV7-9 and TRBJ1-1; the match to TRBD1 covers 8 bases. The trim removed 8 bases at V and 3 bases at J, leaving 8 bases unmatched. Germline CDR1 and CDR2: SEHNR and FQNEAQ (reference sequence). This CDR3 comprises 14 residues. This chain's CDR3 is CASGPQTGDTEAFF. DNA of the CDR3: TGTGCCAGCGGGCCCCAGACAGGGGACACTGAAGCTTTCTTT.

This clone came up a few times. This sequence joins TRBV7-7 and TRBJ2-5; 7 bases agree with TRBD2. This CDR3 spans 15 amino acids. V was pared by 3 bases and J by 1 base, with 5 bases of the junction left unmatched. Germline V gene sequence: CDR1 SSHAT, CDR2 FNYEAQ (reference sequence). CDR3 sequence reads: CASSLGGSRQETQYF. The CDR3 bases are TGTGCCAGCAGCTTGGGAGGGTCTCGCCAAGAGACCCAGTACTTC.

The rearrangement links TRBV2 to TRBJ1-1; no clear D. The CDR3 loop spans 15 amino acids. Germline CDR1 reads SNHLY; CDR2 reads FYNNEI. Trimming cost V 4 bases and J 4 bases, with 16 bases left between them. CDR3 amino acids: CASSVGPPGSTEAFF. The CDR3 DNA is TGTGCCAGCAGTGTGGGTCCCCCAGGATCCACTGAAGCTTTCTTT.